These 27 T cell receptor beta chains share one sample of origin, sequenced in a study of blood T cell repertoires in COVID-19. Produced via immunoSEQ multiplex PCR; TCRdb's table is partial and in-frame only. Seen here are about 250,000 clones, 70% to 90% observed once, and the top ten hold around 6.5%. Sequenced input: peripheral blood. The receptors shown here come from a woman aged 55-69 years with active or convalescent COVID-19.

For this clone: The junction and the germline gene differ at one end; a read error may be behind it. The V call is TRBV7-7, the J call TRBJ2-1, with a possible D match to TRBD1 (5 bases). CDR1 is SSHAT and CDR2 is FNYEAQ in the germline V gene (reference sequence). The CDR3 loop spans 13 amino acids. CDR3 sequence: CASSPGSYNEQFF. The CDR3 coding sequence is TGTGCTAGCAGCCCAGGGTCATACAATGAGCAGTTCTTC.

This rearrangement joins TRBV5-1 to TRBJ2-3, with TRBD1 as a possible D gene (5 bases). V gave up 0 bases and J gave up 3 bases, with 11 bases separating them. The length of the CDR3 is 15 residues. Germline V gene data show CDR1 as SGHRS and CDR2 as YFSETQ. In DNA form, the CDR3 reads TGCGCCAGCAGCTTGGTCCCAGGGCTAACAGATACGCAGTATTTT. It is translated as CASSLVPGLTDTQYF.

The J gene is TRBJ2-3, the V gene TRBV18, with TRBD2 matching over 11 bases. V trimming: 4 bases; J trimming: 0 bases; junction bases outside the gene matches: 0. The CDR3 loop spans 15 amino acids. Germline V gene data show CDR1 as KGHSH and CDR2 as LQKENI. DNA for the CDR3: TGTGCCAGCTCACGACTAGCGGGGAGCACAGATACGCAGTATTTT. Amino acid sequence: CASSRLAGSTDTQYF.

Concerning this clone itself: The same CDR3 arises from other DNA sequences in this sample as well. This chain links TRBV27 with TRBJ1-1; TRBD1 is a possible D gene (6 bases). CDR1 MNHEY and CDR2 SMNVEV come from the germline V gene (reference sequence). V lost 3 bases, J lost 5 bases, and 13 bases lay in between. The CDR3 extends over 14 amino acids. The CDR3 here is CASSLGGGGTEAFF. As DNA, the CDR3 is TGTGCCAGCAGTTTGGGAGGGGGTGGAACTGAAGCTTTCTTT.

To note about this clone: Distinct nucleotide sequences in the sample also encode this CDR3. The V and J genes are TRBV18 and TRBJ1-1; D not certain. The germline V and J ends were trimmed by 2 bases and 1 base, with 8 bases remaining between them. Per germline, CDR1 KGHSH and CDR2 LQKENI. There are 14 residues in the CDR3. CDR3 DNA sequence: TGTGCCAGCTCACCATCCCGGGGGAACACTGAAGCTTTCTTT. This encodes CASSPSRGNTEAFF.

This clone was found a few times. The CDR3 DNA reads as TGTGCCAGCAGCAGAAACAGGGGAATGGGCTACACCTTC. This codes for CASSRNRGMGYTF. This sequence joins TRBV11-2 and TRBJ1-2; the match to TRBD1 covers 7 bases. CDR3 length: 13 residues. The germline V gene has CDR1 SGHAT and CDR2 FQNNGV. V lost 5 bases, J lost 8 bases, and 8 bases stayed unmatched.

The chain combines TRBV6-1 with TRBJ1-5; 7 bases map to TRBD1. The V gene's germline CDR1 is MNHNS and CDR2 SASEGT. The V gene end was trimmed by 3 bases and the J gene end by 6 bases; junction bases not matched to a gene: 5. This CDR3 comprises 14 residues. CDR3 bases: TGTGCCAGCAGTGACGACAGGGAAGGTCAGCCCCAGCATTTT. Protein sequence: CASSDDREGQPQHF.

The chain links TRBV5-6 to TRBJ1-5; 7 bases are shared with TRBD1. V lost 1 base and J lost 9; bases outside the gene matches: 10. The germline V gene has CDR1 SGHDT and CDR2 YYEEEE. The CDR3 runs 15 residues. The CDR3 is CASSLLGQRERPQHF. The CDR3 DNA reads TGTGCCAGCAGCTTGTTGGGACAGAGGGAGCGGCCCCAGCATTTT.

V and J are TRBV5-6 and TRBJ1-4; 11 bases agree with TRBD1. Germline loops: CDR1 SGHDT, CDR2 YYEEEE. CDR3 length: 15 residues. The ends lost 3 bases at V and 8 bases at J; junction bases unmatched: 6. The CDR3 DNA follows: TGTGCCAGCAGCTGGACAGGGGGCGCGCGGGAAAAACTGTTTTTT. Amino acid sequence: CASSWTGGAREKLFF. The full variable domain, in which reference TRBV5-6 and TRBJ1-4 provide the parts outside the CDR3, is DAGVTQSPTHLIKTRGQQVTLRCSPKSGHDTVSWYQQALGQGPQFIFQYYEEEERQRGNFPDRFSGHQFPNYSSELNVNALLLGDSALYLCASSWTGGAREKLFFGSGTQLSVL.

The gene calls are TRBV7-3 and TRBJ2-7; 7 bases align to TRBD1. Looked up from germline, CDR1 is SGHTA and CDR2 is FQGTGA. CDR3 size: 13 residues. The ends lost 4 bases at V and 5 bases at J; junction bases unmatched: 5. CDR3 loop: CASSWTTGDEQYF. CDR3 nucleotide sequence: TGTGCCAGCAGCTGGACCACAGGGGACGAGCAGTACTTC.

The chain joins TRBV10-2 to TRBJ2-5; the D gene is possibly TRBD2 (6 bases). Germline V lookup: CDR1 WSHSY, CDR2 SAAADI. There are 16 residues in the CDR3. V was trimmed by 3 bases and J by 4 bases, leaving 18 bases between them. CDR3 coding DNA: TGCGCCAGCAGTGAAGGCGGAGGGAAGGAGAGAGAGACCCAGTACTTC. Translating it yields CASSEGGGKERETQYF.

The rearrangement uses TRBV5-8 and TRBJ2-1, with 7 bases aligning to TRBD2. The CDR3 covers 15 residues. The germline V gene has CDR1 SGHTS and CDR2 YDEGEE. V lost 3 bases, J lost 2 bases, and 5 bases stayed unmatched. The CDR3 sequence is CASSSTSGTYNEQFF. Written as DNA, the CDR3 is TGTGCCAGCAGCTCCACGAGCGGGACCTACAATGAGCAGTTCTTC.

The J gene is TRBJ1-2, the V gene TRBV10-3; 8 positions agree with TRBD1. CDR3 size: 13 residues. Germline values: CDR1 ENHRY, CDR2 SYGVKD. J gave up 6 bases and V 4 bases, and 4 bases lay outside the gene matches. CDR3 residues: CAISARGQDGYTF. The CDR3 DNA is TGTGCCATCAGTGCCAGGGGGCAGGATGGCTACACCTTC.

The rearrangement links TRBV7-9 to TRBJ2-3, with 7 bases identical to TRBD2. V was clipped by 7 bases and J by 2 bases; unmatched bases: 9. Germline V gene data show CDR1 as SEHNR and CDR2 as FQNEAQ (reference sequence). The CDR3 runs to 15 residues. The CDR3 sequence is CASTYKGRVTDTQYF. In DNA, the CDR3 is TGTGCCAGCACCTATAAGGGGAGGGTCACAGATACGCAGTATTTT.

This clone appeared many times. V is TRBV4-2 and J is TRBJ1-1; no definite D call. CDR3 length: 15 amino acids. Trimming took 1 base from V and 5 from J, leaving 14 bases between them. CDR1 LGHNA and CDR2 YNFKEQ come from the germline V gene. CDR3 loop: CASSQGGPTDTEAFF. CDR3 coding DNA: TGTGCCAGCAGCCAAGGAGGGCCAACAGATACTGAAGCTTTCTTT.

This chain joins TRBV5-1 and TRBJ2-7; 11 positions match TRBD2. The junction had 4 bases not matched to a gene; V was cut back by 4 bases and J by 4 bases. Germline-derived CDR1 and CDR2 are SGHRS and YFSETQ. The CDR3 sequence is 14 residues long. CDR3 DNA sequence: TGCGCCAGCAGCCTAGGGACTAGCGGATACGAGCAGTACGTC. It translates to CASSLGTSGYEQYV.

The CDR3 sequence is CASSPVGEPPGELFF. CDR3 bases: TGTGCCAGCTCACCGGTAGGGGAACCACCCGGGGAGCTGTTTTTT. The chain has TRBV18 and TRBJ2-2; possible D gene TRBD1, 5 bases. V was shortened by 3 bases and J by 6 bases, with 14 bases between the two germline ends. Per germline, CDR1 KGHSH and CDR2 LQKENI. The CDR3 consists of 15 residues.

The J gene is TRBJ2-5, the V gene TRBV4-1, with a tentative D call TRBD1 (5 bases). The length of the CDR3 is 16 residues. Germline V gives CDR1 MGHRA, CDR2 YSYEKL. Trimming shortened V by 0 bases and J by 5 bases, and 16 bases separated the two germline ends. The CDR3 loop is CASSQDPARVGETQYF. The CDR3 DNA is TGCGCCAGCAGCCAAGATCCGGCCAGGGTGGGCGAGACCCAGTACTTC.

The chain has TRBV7-6 and TRBJ1-1, with TRBD1 as a possible D gene (5 bases). The CDR3 is 16 amino acids. V was cut by 3 bases and J by 8 bases, with 22 bases left in between. Germline V gene lookup returns CDR1 SGHVS and CDR2 FNYEAQ. The CDR3 protein is CASSLLPGFFLAEAFF. The CDR3 DNA follows: TGTGCCAGCAGCTTGCTCCCAGGGTTTTTCCTCGCCGAAGCTTTCTTT.

This chain connects TRBV28 to TRBJ2-3, with D possibly TRBD2 on 6 matching bases. CDR3 length: 12 residues. CDR1 and CDR2 from the germline V gene are MDHEN and SYDVKM. V was pared by 6 bases and J by 6 bases, with 10 bases between. The CDR3 DNA is TGTGCCAGCAGACTAGCTCGGGATACGCAGTATTTT. This sequence encodes CASRLARDTQYF.

The chain carries TRBV7-9 and TRBJ2-1; D is perhaps TRBD2 (5 bases). V lost 1 base and J lost 0, with 16 bases in between. Germline V CDR1 and CDR2: SEHNR, FQNEAQ (reference sequence). The CDR3 has 18 residues. The CDR3 bases are TGTGCCAGCAGCTTAGGTCTGGGGAGCGGCACCTCCTACAATGAGCAGTTCTTC. Amino acids: CASSLGLGSGTSYNEQFF.

The rearrangement uses TRBV18 and TRBJ2-7; D might be TRBD1 (5 bases). Germline CDR1 KGHSH, CDR2 LQKENI. The CDR3 runs 14 residues. With 4 bases removed from V and 4 bases from J, the gap between germline ends came to 14 bases. The CDR3 protein is CASSQAGQGYEQYV. The CDR3 DNA follows: TGTGCCAGCTCACAGGCAGGACAAGGGTACGAGCAGTACGTC.

This chain links TRBV28 with TRBJ2-2; the match to TRBD1 covers 8 bases. The CDR3 sequence is 13 residues long. The ends lost 7 bases at V and 5 bases at J; junction bases unmatched: 3. In germline, CDR1 is MDHEN, CDR2 SYDVKM. The CDR3 spells CASTNRGTGELFF. The CDR3 DNA reads TGTGCCAGCACAAACAGGGGGACCGGGGAGCTGTTTTTT.

The J gene is TRBJ2-1, the V gene TRBV18, with 11 bases aligning to TRBD2. Germline V gene data show CDR1 as KGHSH and CDR2 as LQKENI. The CDR3 is 16 residues long. Trimming at V came to 3 bases and at J to 7 bases, leaving 8 bases not matched to a gene. CDR3 sequence reads: CASSPRLAGTLNEQFF. The CDR3 DNA reads as TGTGCCAGCTCACCTCGACTAGCGGGGACCCTAAATGAGCAGTTCTTC.

This clone has more than one count but fewer than ten. A read error may produce the germline difference seen at one junction end. The V gene is TRBV18, the J gene TRBJ2-5, with 8 nucleotides matching TRBD2. There are 14 residues in the CDR3. Germline-derived CDR1 and CDR2 are KGHSH and LQKENI. The CDR3 loop reads CASSPLAARETQYF. The DNA of the CDR3 is TGTGCCAGCTCGCCACTAGCGGCCAGGGAGACCCAGTACTTC.

A single count supports this clone. The V call is TRBV6-5, the J call TRBJ1-5; no definite D call. Between the trimmed V and J ends, which lost 6 bases and 3 bases, there was a span of 3 bases. This CDR3 contains 11 residues. CDR1 MNHEY and CDR2 SVGAGI come from the germline V gene. In nucleotides, the CDR3 is TGTGCCAGCAGCCACAATCAGCCCCAGCATTTT. This sequence encodes CASSHNQPQHF.

The chain combines TRBV6-1 with TRBJ2-3; the match to TRBD2 covers 12 bases. V lost 2 bases to trimming and J lost 4 bases; unmatched junction nucleotides: 10. This CDR3 contains 18 residues. CDR1 is MNHNS, CDR2 SASEGT, per germline. The CDR3 nucleotides are TGTGCCAGCAGTGAACTCCGACCACTAGCGGGAGGCCCAGATACGCAGTATTTT. The encoded protein is CASSELRPLAGGPDTQYF.